This TCR beta chain was sequenced in a study of Ad26.COV2.S vaccination and SARS-CoV-2 variants. Treatment reported: roughly 18 received Ad26.COV2.S at low or high dose, single or two shots; about 5 received placebo; per-sample allocation not given. On day 63 after the first injection, vaccine and placebo recipients gave samples. SARS-CoV-2 spike from the Wuhan strain was encoded by the vaccine, an Ad26 vector. The protocol was immunoSEQ multiplex PCR, while the TCRdb copy is restricted to in-frame clones and leaves out a portion. The sample has about 350,000 clones; about 88% are singletons. The source is a person aged 18-60 years who received the Ad26.COV2.S COVID-19 vaccine or a placebo. The specimen comprised peripheral blood, sampled in a trial of Ad26.COV2.S vaccine versus placebo.

The CDR3 coding sequence is TGTGCCAGTCGGAGGGGGAGACCGGGGTCCGTCGTCGATACGCAGTATTTT. This gives the protein CASRRGRPGSVVDTQYF. The chain combines TRBV7-8 with TRBJ2-3, with D possibly called TRBD1 or TRBD2 (6 bases each). The germline V and J ends were trimmed by 9 bases and 6 bases, with 28 bases remaining between them. From germline, CDR1 is SGHVS and CDR2 FQNEAQ. The CDR3 totals 17 residues.